One sample yielded the 21 T cell receptor beta chains listed below, sequenced in a study of human T cells and chemical hapten exposure. MiXCR, run by TCRdb on the RACE reads, gives a single entry per CDR3 protein. In the table there are about 49,000 distinct CDR3 sequences, 9.3% of which are singletons. Time point: patch test 1, 2 weeks after DPC sensitization. Indicated treatment: therapeutic diphenylcyclopropenone sensitization with weekly scalp DPC. The sequencing used whole blood, collected in connection with sensitization to the hapten diphenylcyclopropenone (DPC). The origin of the receptors is a woman aged 50 to 65 with alopecia areata. Some clones in this sample may be carry-over from other donors' samples.

In its sample, this clonotype was seen many times. The J gene is TRBJ2-7, the V gene TRBV6-1; the D is unclear. V was clipped by 6 bases and J by 3 bases, with 6 bases between them. The germline gives CDR1 MNHNS, CDR2 SASEGT. The CDR3 totals 11 residues. CDR3 coding DNA: TGTGCCAGCAGACTAATCTACGAGCAGTACTTC. Translation: CASRLIYEQYF.

In its sample, this clonotype was seen many times. The V call is TRBV2, the J call TRBJ1-5; D may be TRBD1 (6 bases). Trimming removed 6 bases from V and 0 bases from J, with 12 bases in between. Per germline, CDR1 SNHLY and CDR2 FYNNEI. CDR3 length: 15 amino acids. CDR3 coding DNA: TGTGCCAGCAGCCTATCGGACAGTAGCAATCAGCCCCAGCATTTT. It specifies CASSLSDSSNQPQHF.

This clonotype was observed a few times. The chain employs TRBV12-3 or TRBV12-4 and TRBJ2-5, with unresolved D. The CDR3 extends over 15 amino acids. With 6 bases removed from V and 2 bases from J, the gap between germline ends came to 16 bases. CDR3 loop: CASSRPGGRQETQYF. The CDR3 DNA sequence: TGTGCCAGCAGCCGACCGGGCGGACGGCAAGAGACCCAGTACTTC.

This clonotype was seen repeatedly, ten times or more. CDR3 in DNA: TGTGCCAGCAGCCCGACGTTTGGCAGCTCCTACGAGCAGTACTTC. This gives the protein CASSPTFGSSYEQYF. The chain has TRBV11-2 and TRBJ2-7; no definite D call. Between the trimmed V and J ends, which lost 5 bases and 0 bases, there was a span of 14 bases. Germline V gives CDR1 SGHAT, CDR2 FQNNGV. CDR3 length: 15 residues.

This clonotype was picked up many times. This chain uses TRBV28 with TRBJ2-3, with D hard to call. Germline values: CDR1 MDHEN, CDR2 SYDVKM. V lost 6 bases and J lost 10, with 11 bases in between. CDR3 length equals 11 residues. CDR3 sequence: CASSSGRAQYF. The CDR3 region has the DNA TGTGCCAGCAGCTCCGGACGGGCGCAGTATTTT. Full variable domain (outside the CDR3, taken from reference TRBV28 and TRBJ2-3): DVKVTQSSRYLVKRTGEKVFLECVQDMDHENMFWYRQDPGLGLRLIYFSYDVKMKEKGDIPEGYSVSREKKERFSLILESASTNQTSMYLCASSSGRAQYFGPGTRLTVL.

This clonotype was detected ten times or more. The chain is built from TRBV5-4 and TRBJ1-2; 7 bases fit TRBD1. Germline assignment: CDR1 SGHNT and CDR2 YYREEE (reference sequence). This CDR3 spans 15 amino acids. V lost 4 bases, J lost 2 bases, and 8 bases stayed unmatched. The CDR3 sequence is CASSLHPQGNYGYTF. CDR3 in DNA: TGTGCCAGCAGCCTCCATCCACAGGGGAACTATGGCTACACCTTC.

This clonotype was picked up many times. The J gene is TRBJ1-5, the V gene TRBV19, with D uncertain. V was clipped by 9 bases and J by 2 bases, with 17 bases between them. Germline lookup yields CDR1 LNHDA and CDR2 SQIVND (reference sequence). The CDR3 has 15 residues. The CDR3 here is CASSSASVGNQPQHF. CDR3 sequence (DNA): TGTGCCAGCTCCTCGGCAAGCGTGGGCAATCAGCCCCAGCATTTT.

This chain joins TRBV5-1 and TRBJ2-5; no clear D. Germline-derived CDR1 and CDR2 are SGHRS and YFSETQ. The V and J ends lost 0 bases and 0 bases respectively, with 9 bases between them. This CDR3 has 15 amino acids. The CDR3 loop is CASSLASAYQETQYF. The CDR3 DNA sequence: TGCGCCAGCAGCTTGGCGTCAGCGTACCAAGAGACCCAGTACTTC.

This clonotype is medium-sized within its sample. V and J are TRBV28 and TRBJ2-5, with a possible D match to TRBD2 (6 bases). With 10 bases removed from V and 5 bases from J, the gap between germline ends came to 23 bases. CDR3 length: 15 amino acids. The germline V gene encodes CDR1 MDHEN and CDR2 SYDVKM. The CDR3 sequence: CATAHTGDGVETQYF. The CDR3 coding sequence is TGTGCCACAGCCCACACGGGGGATGGTGTTGAGACCCAGTACTTC. Together with reference TRBV28 and TRBJ2-5, the CDR3 gives the full variable domain: DVKVTQSSRYLVKRTGEKVFLECVQDMDHENMFWYRQDPGLGLRLIYFSYDVKMKEKGDIPEGYSVSREKKERFSLILESASTNQTSMYLCATAHTGDGVETQYFGPGTRLLVL.

In its sample, this clonotype was seen many times. The rearrangement uses TRBV20-1 and TRBJ2-7; 9 bases match TRBD2. The germline V gene has CDR1 DFQATT and CDR2 SNEGSKA (reference sequence). Unmatched junction bases numbered 6, after V lost 6 bases and J lost 0 bases. CDR3 length: 14 amino acids. CDR3 in amino acids: CSARPSGNSYEQYF. CDR3 nucleotide sequence: TGCAGTGCACGACCTAGCGGGAACTCCTACGAGCAGTACTTC.

This clonotype was seen ten or more times. V and J are TRBV14 and TRBJ2-1; 10 bases line up with TRBD2. CDR3 size: 15 residues. Germline CDR1 reads SGHDN; CDR2 reads FVKESK. After removal of 1 base from V and 15 bases from J, the junction contained 12 bases not matched to a gene. In nucleotides, the CDR3 is TGTGCCAGCAGCCAAGTTGGGCTAGCGGGGGAGGAGTGGTTCTTC. Protein product: CASSQVGLAGEEWFF.

This clonotype was seen at least ten times. The chain uses TRBV6-2 or TRBV6-3 and TRBJ2-7, with D maybe TRBD1 (5 bases). Germline CDR1 and CDR2: MNHEY and SVGEGT. This CDR3 region has 14 residues. V was trimmed by 0 bases and J by 5 bases, leaving 11 bases between them. CDR3 region: CASSYSIQVHEQYF. DNA for the CDR3: TGTGCCAGCAGTTACTCCATACAGGTCCACGAGCAGTACTTC.

At least ten counts were recorded for this clonotype. The J gene is TRBJ2-7, the V gene TRBV7-2, with TRBD1 matching 9 bases. Trimming at V came to 7 bases and at J to 3 bases, leaving 7 bases not matched to a gene. Looked up from germline, CDR1 is SGHTA and CDR2 is FQGNSA. This CDR3 region has 14 residues. The CDR3 sequence: CASTMGQGYYEQYF. For the CDR3, the DNA is TGTGCCAGCACCATGGGACAGGGTTACTACGAGCAGTACTTC.

This clonotype came up a few times. The chain employs TRBV5-3 and TRBJ1-3; 9 nucleotides align to TRBD1. TRBV5-3 is assigned to the ORF class and has an uncertain function. The CDR3 is 16 amino acids. V was pared by 4 bases and J by 0 bases, with 5 bases of the junction left unmatched. The CDR3 reads CARSHMTGGSGNTIYF. The CDR3 nucleotides read TGTGCCAGAAGCCATATGACAGGGGGCTCTGGAAACACCATATATTTT.

The V call is TRBV10-3, the J call TRBJ2-3; 7 nucleotides align to TRBD1. CDR3 length: 13 amino acids. The germline gives CDR1 ENHRY, CDR2 SYGVKD. The V gene end was trimmed by 4 bases and the J gene end by 3 bases; junction bases not matched to a gene: 1. CDR3 in DNA: TGTGCCATCAGTGGGACAGGTACAGATACGCAGTATTTT. This translates into CAISGTGTDTQYF.

Many counts were recorded for this clonotype. This chain uses TRBV20-1 with TRBJ1-6; D is perhaps TRBD1 (5 bases). Germline V lookup: CDR1 DFQATT, CDR2 SNEGSKA (reference sequence). V was clipped by 1 base and J by 2 bases, with 12 bases between them. The CDR3 sequence is 16 residues long. The CDR3 sequence: CSARGQTGAYNSPLHF. The DNA for the CDR3 is TGCAGTGCTAGAGGACAAACGGGGGCCTATAATTCACCCCTCCACTTT.

Only a few counts were recorded for this clonotype. This sequence joins TRBV5-1 and TRBJ2-7, with TRBD1 identical over 9 bases. After removal of 4 bases from V and 4 bases from J, the junction contained 9 bases not matched to a gene. The CDR3 is 15 residues long. Per germline, CDR1 SGHRS and CDR2 YFSETQ. CDR3: CASSPAGTGPYEQYF. The CDR3 nucleotides read TGCGCCAGCAGCCCCGCCGGGACAGGGCCATACGAGCAGTACTTC.

The chain carries TRBV7-9 and TRBJ2-3; 8 bases agree with TRBD1. The length of the CDR3 is 15 residues. CDR1 and CDR2 from the germline V gene are SEHNR and FQNEAQ (reference sequence). The V gene end was trimmed by 5 bases and the J gene end by 1 base; junction bases not matched to a gene: 5. Here the CDR3 reads CASSLQTGGTDTQYF. CDR3 DNA sequence: TGTGCCAGCAGCCTGCAGACAGGGGGCACAGATACGCAGTATTTT.

This clonotype was found many times. The chain uses TRBV29-1 and TRBJ2-3; 8 bases are a match to TRBD2. V was pared by 4 bases and J by 2 bases, with 2 bases of the junction left unmatched. The germline V gene encodes CDR1 SQVTM and CDR2 ANQGSEA. The length of the CDR3 is 13 residues. The CDR3 sequence is CSVAGGITDTQYF. The DNA for the CDR3 is TGCAGCGTTGCGGGAGGGATCACAGATACGCAGTATTTT.

This clonotype was observed many times. This sequence joins TRBV10-3 and TRBJ1-1; a possible D gene is TRBD1 (5 bases). Germline V gene data show CDR1 as ENHRY and CDR2 as SYGVKD. V lost 0 bases and J 4 bases, leaving 6 bases between the germline ends. The CDR3 sequence is 13 residues long. CDR3 region: CAISESGGTEAFF. The CDR3 DNA follows: TGTGCCATCAGTGAGTCGGGGGGCACTGAAGCTTTCTTT.

This clonotype has ten or more counts. This chain joins TRBV6-5 and TRBJ2-1; 10 bases map to TRBD1. The V segment lost 4 bases and the J segment 9 bases; nucleotides outside the gene matches: 9. CDR3 length equals 15 residues. Germline V lookup: CDR1 MNHEY, CDR2 SVGAGI. The CDR3: CASSFFPGQGSEQFF. CDR3 bases: TGTGCCAGCAGTTTTTTTCCGGGACAGGGGTCTGAGCAGTTCTTC.